This TCR beta chain came from a study of blood T cells in healthy people across ages (dated by TCRdb to the mid-2010s). About the study as a whole: Template switching captured roughly one uniquely barcoded TCR beta cDNA molecule per two T cells in model experiments. Using the same blood draw, the study looked at two additional independent replicas of 1 million unique cDNA reads for two donors, one aged 18 to 29 and the other aged 80 or older. Age-related changes in TCR beta repertoire diversity were measured in the study by deep sequencing normalized with unique cDNA molecular identifiers. To avoid experimental bias, donors of different ages were randomly spread across the sequencing lanes. The donors were split into four age groups: young (average 16 years), middle-aged (roughly 40), aged (about 56) and long-lived (approximately 80). Overall study outcomes, separate from this receptor: Donor CMV infection status was unknown, potentially confounding age-related changes in expanded clonotypes. Compared with the aged group, the long-lived group had more naive CD4+ T cells, fewer expanded clones and increased TCR diversity, a pattern suggesting age selection. As age increased, observed TCR beta diversity per million T cells dropped in a roughly linear way, and a significant reduction was already evident by age approximately 40. Because profiling used bulk unsorted PBMCs, naive and antigen-experienced compartments could not be compared conclusively. Estimates of total diversity from one million sequenced T cells were regarded as lower bounds and underestimates. There was a strong correlation between observed TCR beta diversity and the percentage of naive T cells measured by flow cytometry.

This clonotype was picked up a small number of times. Its antigen remains unidentified. No per-base quality is available; no much larger clone lies one base away. Receptor libraries were prepared by 5' RACE. Sequencing was carried out with an Illumina HiSeq 2500. The second PCR ran for roughly 6 to 11 cycles and used a J-beta primer mix along with a sample-barcoded 5' primer. A template-switch 5' adaptor carrying 12 random nucleotides introduced a unique molecular identifier onto each TCR beta cDNA molecule. Each sample yielded at least 3 million CDR3-containing paired-end reads. The Mint cDNA synthesis kit, primed by a TRBC-specific oligonucleotide, was used to synthesize first-strand cDNA from all RNA. All cDNA was treated with uracil-DNA glycosylase and then went through a first 18-cycle PCR with the universal primers M1SS and BC2_uni_R. On the study's bioinformatics: For normalization, 1 million high-quality reads were randomly selected from each sample, with every read carrying a distinct molecular identifier. Reads with shared molecular identifiers were discarded instead of being binned into consensus sequences. CDR3 identification, clonotype clustering and error correction used MiTCR with a Q25 quality threshold and the strictest error-elimination algorithm. A nonparametric unseen species model using Euler transformation provided a lower-bound estimate of total TCR beta diversity. Clones were called with MiXCR by TCRdb after fastp trimmed the public reads at Q25, and only in-frame beta chains were retained. Each entry is one CDR3 protein sequence, shown with its most common DNA and genes. It is TCRdb's table, rather than the study itself, that gives the V and J calls and clone size. This sample has approximately 290,000 distinct CDR3 sequences in its table, and roughly 26% of those were observed once. The biggest ten clones account for approximately 30% of the sample.

The roughly 39 donors, aged about 6 to 95 years, were systemically healthy Caucasian individuals from Russia. Roughly 10 milliliters of peripheral blood were collected from each donor into EDTA-treated Vacutainer tubes. Ficoll-Paque density-gradient centrifugation was used to isolate PBMCs, with at least 7 million per sample. Total RNA, at least 5 micrograms per sample, was extracted from PBMCs with Trizol reagent. The percentages of naive CD45RAhigh/CD27high T cells were determined by flow cytometry on a PBMC aliquot from every donor. The origin of this receptor is a woman aged 70 to 79 in good health. Sequencing was carried out using blood.

The CDR3 protein: CASSFSGTNSYEQYF. The DNA is TGTGCCAGCAGTTTCAGCGGGACCAATAGCTACGAGCAGTACTTC. The chain was built from TRBV28 and TRBJ2-7, with 7 junctional bases fitting TRBD2. V ends up 3 bases short and J 3 bases short, with an unmatched junction base count of 8. The germline V gene supplies CDR1 MDHEN and CDR2 SYDVKM. Inclusive of the bounding cysteine and phenylalanine, the CDR3 is 15 residues long. Just the 45-base CDR3 DNA is kept, in frame starting at base 1.